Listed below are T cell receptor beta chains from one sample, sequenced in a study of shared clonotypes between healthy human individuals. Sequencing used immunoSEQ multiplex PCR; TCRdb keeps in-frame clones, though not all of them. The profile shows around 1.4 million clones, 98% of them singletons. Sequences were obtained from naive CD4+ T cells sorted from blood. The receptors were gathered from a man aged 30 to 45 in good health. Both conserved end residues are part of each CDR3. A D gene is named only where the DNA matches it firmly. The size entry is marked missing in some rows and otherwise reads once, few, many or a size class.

CASSTTGRFGEQYF	TGTGCCAGTAGTACGACGGGACGCTTCGGCGAGCAGTACTTC	.	TRBV19	TRBJ2-7	.
CASSRGVQGAREQYF	TGCGCCAGCAGCCGAGGGGTACAGGGGGCTAGGGAGCAGTACTTC	.	TRBV4-3	TRBJ2-7	TRBD1
CASSRDSLGSYGYTF	TGCGCCAGCAGTAGGGACAGCCTGGGATCCTATGGCTACACCTTC	.	TRBV10-2	TRBJ1-2	TRBD1
CASSLGPLTGELFF	TGCGCCAGCAGCTTGGGGCCACTCACCGGGGAGCTGTTTTTT	.	TRBV5-1	TRBJ2-2	.
CASSWTTTGVEQYF	TGTGCCAGCAGTTGGACCACGACAGGGGTCGAGCAGTACTTC	.	TRBV6-5	TRBJ2-7	TRBD1
CATSRGGTSNQPQHF	TGTGCCACCAGCAGAGGCGGGACTAGCAATCAGCCCCAGCATTTT	.	TRBV15	TRBJ1-5	.
CASTMARIGNEQFF	TGTGCCAGCACCATGGCCCGAATTGGGAATGAGCAGTTCTTC	.	TRBV2	TRBJ2-1	.
CASSLTSGRASSYEQYF	TGTGCCAGCAGCCTCACTAGCGGGAGGGCCAGCTCCTACGAGCAGTACTTC	.	TRBV7-6	TRBJ2-7	TRBD2
CASSSTGQGDLPKETQYF	TGCGCCAGCAGCTCCACGGGACAGGGGGACTTACCAAAAGAGACCCAGTACTTC	.	TRBV5-1	TRBJ2-5	TRBD1
CASSISRLAANEQFF	TGTGCCAGTAGTATATCCAGACTAGCGGCGAATGAGCAGTTCTTC	once	TRBV19	TRBJ2-1	TRBD2
CAWSRSLALRSSGNQPQHF	TGTGCCTGGAGTAGAAGCCTTGCTTTACGAAGCTCCGGCAATCAGCCCCAGCATTTT	.	TRBV30	TRBJ1-5	.
CASSSLPSFEQYF	TGTGCCAGCAGCTCCCTGCCTTCATTCGAGCAGTACTTC	.	TRBV5-6	TRBJ2-7	.
CASSELAGGPGEQFF	TGCGCCAGCAGTGAACTAGCGGGAGGGCCGGGTGAGCAGTTCTTC	.	TRBV10-2	TRBJ2-1	TRBD2
CAWSGQGAGTNEKLFF	TGTGCCTGGAGTGGACAGGGGGCAGGGACTAATGAAAAACTGTTTTTT	.	TRBV30	TRBJ1-4	TRBD1
CASSRDGAGANVLTF	TGTGCCAGCAGCCGGGATGGGGCAGGGGCCAACGTCCTGACTTTC	once	TRBV6-5	TRBJ2-6	.
CASSLGTSPTLNEQFF	TGTGCCAGCAGCTTAGGGACTAGCCCAACACTCAATGAGCAGTTCTTC	.	TRBV11-2	TRBJ2-1	TRBD2
CASRTVSEAFF	TGTGCCAGCAGAACGGTCTCTGAAGCTTTCTTT	once	TRBV2	TRBJ1-1	.
CASSLGGTSTDTQYF	TGTGCCAGCAGCTTGGGAGGGACCTCGACAGATACGCAGTATTTT	.	TRBV11-3	TRBJ2-3	TRBD2
CASSSGQAPETQYF	TGTGCCAGCAGTTCAGGACAGGCACCGGAGACCCAGTACTTC	once	TRBV28	TRBJ2-5	TRBD1
CASSLESLPTGYNEQFF	TGTGCCAGCAGCTTAGAATCCCTACCTACAGGGTACAATGAGCAGTTCTTC	.	TRBV11-2	TRBJ2-1	.